This T cell receptor beta chain emerged from a study of PD-L1 blockade in urothelial cancer (dated by TCRdb to about 2017). In terms of the full investigation: Therapy was started in about 2014 for all patients, and atezolizumab 1,200 mg was administered intravenously every 3 weeks. About 90% of the roughly 29 patients were identified as males with urothelial cancer of bladder origin, and a prior smoking history was reported by 18 of 29 patients. An ECOG performance status of 0 or 1 was recorded for the patients, and 0 to 3 prior chemotherapy regimens had been received by the patients. Blood samples were analyzed 3 weeks after the start of treatment (second dose) and 6 weeks after the start of treatment. Blood samples gave median yields of around 140,000 T cells and 83,000 or so unique TCRs, along with a median clonality of about 0.084. An exploratory multi-omic analysis was conducted of the somatic, immune and clinical correlates of response to PD-L1 blockade with atezolizumab in urothelial cancer. Pretreatment tumor samples, along with matched peripheral blood collected serially before and after atezolizumab treatment, underwent TCR sequencing. Durable clinical benefit was defined as progression-free survival longer than 6 months, and TCR features were also tested against progression-free and overall survival. In the same patients, whole exome sequencing and RNA sequencing of pretreatment tumors were performed in addition to TCR sequencing. Durable clinical benefit was achieved by nine patients but not by the remaining 20. Pretreatment blood TCR-seq was available for twenty-nine patients, at least one posttreatment blood collection was obtained for 25 or so patients, and tumor TCR-seq was available for 25 or so patients.

Each PCR received spiked-in synthetic TCR analog templates so that absolute template abundance could be estimated from read counts. The immunoSEQ assay used bias-controlled V and J gene primers to amplify TCRbeta CDR3 regions from genomic DNA. Sequencing of rearranged TCRbeta segments was performed at approximately 20X coverage. For the original study's pipeline: Sequencing errors were corrected by clustering and CDR3s were annotated against IMGT to assign V, D and J genes. Downstream analyses used only productive TCRbeta rearrangements and left out out-of-frame or stop-codon sequences. Clonality was computed as one minus Shannon entropy normalized by the log of the number of unique productive sequences. Fisher's exact test with Benjamini-Hochberg correction, using a cutoff of adjusted p below 0.01, was how clones that differed between time points or between blood and tumor were identified. Not all clones reach the TCRdb copy of this immuneACCESS table, which keeps in-frame sequences only. Checked studies attribute under half of the gap to unresolved V genes and leave the rest unexplained. Clonal size and the V and J genes are those of that table, whereas D and trimming came from the DNA. Recorded for this sample are about 120,000 clones; roughly 90% of them occurred a single time. The biggest ten clones account for 1.5% to 2% of the sample.

The time point label of this sample denotes: peripheral blood 6 weeks after treatment start. The cohort comprised nearly 30 patients with locally advanced or metastatic urothelial carcinoma treated at Memorial Sloan Kettering on a trial protocol. Peripheral blood mononuclear cells were collected pretreatment and during treatment, at between 1 and 8 total time points per patient. The Qiagen DNeasy Blood extraction kit was used to purify genomic DNA from total PBMCs and tumor samples. PBMCs were collected pretreatment and during treatment, and were isolated and stored as previously described. This clone has just one count. The antigen it recognizes is unknown. Per-base quality was not reported, and no clone a single base away is much larger than it. Summary of the overall study and its limitations: Improved progression-free and overall survival was found to be associated with pretreatment peripheral blood TCR clonality below the median. At 3 weeks after the start of treatment, tumor-associated TCR clones in peripheral blood had expanded more in patients with durable benefit (n ≈ 24, p = 0.022). Because of the small sample size (n ≈ 29) and the many exploratory analyses performed, the results are intended to be regarded as hypothesis-generating.

The V end gives up 0 bases and the J end 5 bases, leaving 7 bases in the junction not matched to a gene. From a lookup of the germline V gene (reference sequence), CDR1 and CDR2 are LNHDA and SQIVND. The CDR3 spans 17 residues, from the cysteine through the phenylalanine. Only the CDR3 part of the read is kept: 51 bases, read in frame from the first base. This sample comprised PBMCs, obtained around atezolizumab (anti-PD-L1) treatment. This receptor was taken from a man in his sixties with urothelial cancer. This sequence uses TRBV19 and TRBJ1-4; 9 bases in between match TRBD1. For the CDR3, the sequence is CASSIDDVGTGNEKLFF. The sequenced DNA: TGTGCCAGTAGTATAGATGATGTTGGGACAGGGAATGAAAAACTGTTTTTT.